This T cell receptor beta chain was observed in a study of control samples from healthy donors and cancer patients. The method was immunoSEQ multiplex PCR; TCRdb's version includes in-frame clones alone and lacks a portion of them. The sample lists more than 85,000 clones; around 82% were seen once. V lost 6 bases and J 7 bases, leaving 15 bases between the germline ends. Germline assignment: CDR1 MNHEY and CDR2 SVGAGI. The CDR3 totals 13 residues. The chain is built from TRBV6-5 and TRBJ2-5; maybe TRBD1 (7 bases). Source material: blood. This receptor was identified in a woman between 45 and 60 years old in good health. The CDR3 nucleotides read TGTGCCAGCAGGGCAGGGGGGAAGGGGACCCAGTACTTC. Its translation: CASRAGGKGTQYF.